This T cell receptor (beta chain) was sequenced for a study of blood T cell repertoires in COVID-19. Sequencing used immunoSEQ multiplex PCR; TCRdb keeps in-frame clones, though not all of them. Here the sample spans 150,000 to 200,000 clones, 70% to 90% being singletons. The CDR3 covers 11 residues. The V gene lost 0 bases and the J gene lost 10 bases, with 4 bases spanning the gap. Germline CDR1 reads SGHAT; CDR2 reads FQNNGV. Sequences were obtained from peripheral blood. This sequence was found in a man in his forties or fifties with active or convalescent COVID-19. The chain joins TRBV11-2 to TRBJ2-1; D is ambiguous. The chain's CDR3 is CASSLDREQFF. In DNA, the CDR3 is TGTGCCAGCAGCTTAGACAGGGAGCAGTTCTTC.